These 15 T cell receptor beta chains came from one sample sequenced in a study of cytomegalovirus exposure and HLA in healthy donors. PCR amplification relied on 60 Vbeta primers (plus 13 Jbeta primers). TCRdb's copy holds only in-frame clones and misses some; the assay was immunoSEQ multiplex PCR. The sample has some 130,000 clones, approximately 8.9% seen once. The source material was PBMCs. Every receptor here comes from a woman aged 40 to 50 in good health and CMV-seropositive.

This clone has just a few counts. CDR3 in amino acids: CASRRQGMNTEAFF. The CDR3 DNA is TGTGCCAGCAGGCGACAGGGGATGAACACTGAAGCTTTCTTT. The V gene is TRBV2, the J gene TRBJ1-1; 8 positions match TRBD1. The germline V gene has CDR1 SNHLY and CDR2 FYNNEI. Losses at the gene ends were 6 bases for V and 0 bases for J; bases not matched to a gene: 3. The CDR3 has 14 residues.

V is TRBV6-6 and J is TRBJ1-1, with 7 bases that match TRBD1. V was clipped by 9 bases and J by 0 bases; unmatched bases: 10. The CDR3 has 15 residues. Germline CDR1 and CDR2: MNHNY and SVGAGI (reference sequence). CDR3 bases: TGTGCCAGTGGGGACAGCAAATTATTGAACACTGAAGCTTTCTTT. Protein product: CASGDSKLLNTEAFF.

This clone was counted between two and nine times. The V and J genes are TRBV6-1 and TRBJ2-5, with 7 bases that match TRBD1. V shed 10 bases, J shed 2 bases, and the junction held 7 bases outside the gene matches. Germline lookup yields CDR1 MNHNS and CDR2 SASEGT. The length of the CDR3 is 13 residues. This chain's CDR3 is CATFTDRQETQYF. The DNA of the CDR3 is TGTGCCACCTTTACGGACAGGCAAGAGACCCAGTACTTC.

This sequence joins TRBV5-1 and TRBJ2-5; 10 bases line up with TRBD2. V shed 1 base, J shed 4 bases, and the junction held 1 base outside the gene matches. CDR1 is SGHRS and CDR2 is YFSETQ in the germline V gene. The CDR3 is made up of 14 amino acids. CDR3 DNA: TGCGCCAGCAGCTTGAGCGGGGGGGGAGAGACCCAGTACTTC. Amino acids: CASSLSGGGETQYF.

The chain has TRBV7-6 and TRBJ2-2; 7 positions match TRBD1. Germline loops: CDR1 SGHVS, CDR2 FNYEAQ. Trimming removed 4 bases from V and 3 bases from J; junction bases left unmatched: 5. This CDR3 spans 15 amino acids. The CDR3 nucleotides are TGTGCCAGCAGCTGGGGACAGACAGACACCGGGGAGCTGTTTTTT. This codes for CASSWGQTDTGELFF. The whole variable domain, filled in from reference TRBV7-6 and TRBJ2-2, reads GAGVSQSPRYKVTKRGQDVALRCDPISGHVSLYWYRQALGQGPEFLTYFNYEAQQDKSGLPNDRFSAERPEGSISTLTIQRTEQRDSAMYRCASSWGQTDTGELFFGEGSRLTVL.

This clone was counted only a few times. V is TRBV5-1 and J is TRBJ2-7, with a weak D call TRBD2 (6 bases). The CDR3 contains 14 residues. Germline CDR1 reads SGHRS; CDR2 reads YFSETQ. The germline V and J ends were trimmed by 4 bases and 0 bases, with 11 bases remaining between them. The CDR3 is CASSRTEGSYEQYF. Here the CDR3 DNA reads TGCGCCAGCAGCCGGACGGAGGGCTCCTACGAGCAGTACTTC.

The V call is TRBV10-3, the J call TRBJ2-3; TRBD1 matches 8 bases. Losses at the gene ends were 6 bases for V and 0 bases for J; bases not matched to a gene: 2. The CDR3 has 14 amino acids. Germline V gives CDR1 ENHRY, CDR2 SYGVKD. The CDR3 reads CAIRRQGSTDTQYF. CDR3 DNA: TGTGCCATCAGGAGACAGGGGAGCACAGATACGCAGTATTTT.

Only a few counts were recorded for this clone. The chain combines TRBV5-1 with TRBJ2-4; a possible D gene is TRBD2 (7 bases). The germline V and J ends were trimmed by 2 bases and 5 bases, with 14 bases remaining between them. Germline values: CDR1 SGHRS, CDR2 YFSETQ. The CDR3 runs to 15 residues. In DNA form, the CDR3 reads TGCGCCAGCAGCTTACCAGGGGAGGGCGAAAACATTCAGTACTTC. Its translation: CASSLPGEGENIQYF.

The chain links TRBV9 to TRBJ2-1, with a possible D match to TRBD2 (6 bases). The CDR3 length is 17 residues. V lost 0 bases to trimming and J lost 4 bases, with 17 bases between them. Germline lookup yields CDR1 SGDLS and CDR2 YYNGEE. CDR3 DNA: TGTGCCAGCAGCGTAGGGGGGGACGGGGGAGAATACAATGAGCAGTTCTTC. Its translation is CASSVGGDGGEYNEQFF.

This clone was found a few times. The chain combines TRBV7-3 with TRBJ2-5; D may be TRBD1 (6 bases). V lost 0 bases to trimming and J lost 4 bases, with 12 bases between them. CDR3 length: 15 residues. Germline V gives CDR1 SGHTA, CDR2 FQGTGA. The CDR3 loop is CASSLTQGLGETQYF. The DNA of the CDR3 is TGTGCCAGCAGCTTAACCCAGGGGTTAGGAGAGACCCAGTACTTC. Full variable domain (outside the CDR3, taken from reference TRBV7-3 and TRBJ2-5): GAGVSQTPSNKVTEKGKYVELRCDPISGHTALYWYRQSLGQGPEFLIYFQGTGAADDSGLPNDRFFAVRPEGSVSTLKIQRTERGDSAVYLCASSLTQGLGETQYFGPGTRLLVL.

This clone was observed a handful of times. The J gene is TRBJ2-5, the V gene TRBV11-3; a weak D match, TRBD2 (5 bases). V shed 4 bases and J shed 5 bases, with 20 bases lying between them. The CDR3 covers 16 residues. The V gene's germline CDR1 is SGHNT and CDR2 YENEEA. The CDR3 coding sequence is TGTGCCAGCAGCTCTTTCCCCGACTATCGTGGGGAGACCCAGTACTTC. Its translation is CASSSFPDYRGETQYF.

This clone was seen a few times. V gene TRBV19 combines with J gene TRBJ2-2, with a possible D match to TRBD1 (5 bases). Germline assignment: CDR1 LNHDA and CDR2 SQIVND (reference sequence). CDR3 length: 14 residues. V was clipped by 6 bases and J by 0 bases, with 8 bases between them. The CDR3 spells CASRRTPNTGELFF. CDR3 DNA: TGTGCCAGTAGAAGGACACCGAACACCGGGGAGCTGTTTTTT. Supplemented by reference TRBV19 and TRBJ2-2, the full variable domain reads DGGITQSPKYLFRKEGQNVTLSCEQNLNHDAMYWYRQDPGQGLRLIYYSQIVNDFQKGDIAEGYSVSREKKESFPLTVTSAQKNPTAFYLCASRRTPNTGELFFGEGSRLTVL.

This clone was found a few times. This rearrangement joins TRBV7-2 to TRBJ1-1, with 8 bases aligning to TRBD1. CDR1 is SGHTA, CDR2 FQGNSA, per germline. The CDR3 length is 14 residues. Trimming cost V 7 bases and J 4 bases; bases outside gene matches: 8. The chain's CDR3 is CASNYRGGFTEAFF. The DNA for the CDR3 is TGTGCCAGCAACTACAGGGGGGGTTTCACTGAAGCTTTCTTT.

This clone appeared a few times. This CDR3 reads CASRNDRDQPQHF. The CDR3 nucleotides read TGCGCCAGCAGAAACGACAGGGATCAGCCCCAGCATTTT. The chain couples TRBV5-1 to TRBJ1-5; 7 bases fit TRBD1. The CDR3 spans 13 residues. CDR1 is SGHRS, CDR2 YFSETQ, per germline. With V trimmed by 5 bases and J by 5 bases, 4 bases remained unmatched.

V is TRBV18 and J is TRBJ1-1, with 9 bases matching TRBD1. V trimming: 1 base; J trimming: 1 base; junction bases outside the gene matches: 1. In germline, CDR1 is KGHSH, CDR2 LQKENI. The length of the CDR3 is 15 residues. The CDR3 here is CASSPLQGANTEAFF. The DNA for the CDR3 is TGTGCCAGCTCACCACTACAGGGGGCGAACACTGAAGCTTTCTTT. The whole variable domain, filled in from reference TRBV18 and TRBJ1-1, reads NAGVMQNPRHLVRRRGQEARLRCSPMKGHSHVYWYRQLPEEGLKFMVYLQKENIIDESGMPKERFSAEFPKEGPSILRIQQVVRGDSAAYFCASSPLQGANTEAFFGQGTRLTVV.